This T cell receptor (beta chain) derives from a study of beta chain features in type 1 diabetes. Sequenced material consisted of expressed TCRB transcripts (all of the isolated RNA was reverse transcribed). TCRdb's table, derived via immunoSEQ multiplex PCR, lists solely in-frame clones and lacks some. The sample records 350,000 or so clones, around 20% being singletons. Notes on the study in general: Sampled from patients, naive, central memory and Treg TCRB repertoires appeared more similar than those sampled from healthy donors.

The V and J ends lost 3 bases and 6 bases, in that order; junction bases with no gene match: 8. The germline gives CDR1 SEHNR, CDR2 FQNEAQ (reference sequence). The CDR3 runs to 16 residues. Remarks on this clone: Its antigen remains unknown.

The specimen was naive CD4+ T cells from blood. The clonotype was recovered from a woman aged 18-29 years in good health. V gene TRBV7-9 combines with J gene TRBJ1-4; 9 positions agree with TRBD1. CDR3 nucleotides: TGTGCCAGCAGCTTGGGACCGGACAGGGGAGATGAAAAACTGTTTTTT. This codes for CASSLGPDRGDEKLFF.